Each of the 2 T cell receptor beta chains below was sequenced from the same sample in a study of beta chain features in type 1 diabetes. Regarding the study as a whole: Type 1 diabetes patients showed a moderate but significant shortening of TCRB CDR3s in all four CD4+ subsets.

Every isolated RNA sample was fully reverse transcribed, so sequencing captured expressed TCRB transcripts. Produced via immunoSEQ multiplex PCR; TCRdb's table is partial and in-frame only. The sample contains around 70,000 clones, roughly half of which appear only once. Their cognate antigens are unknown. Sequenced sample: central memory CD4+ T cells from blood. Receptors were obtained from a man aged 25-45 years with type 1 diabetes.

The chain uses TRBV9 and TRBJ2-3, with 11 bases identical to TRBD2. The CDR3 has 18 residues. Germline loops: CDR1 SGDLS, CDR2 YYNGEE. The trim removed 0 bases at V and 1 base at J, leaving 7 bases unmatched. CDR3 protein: CASSVGASGGPGTDTQYF. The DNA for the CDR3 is TGTGCCAGCAGCGTAGGGGCTAGCGGGGGGCCCGGCACAGATACGCAGTATTTT.

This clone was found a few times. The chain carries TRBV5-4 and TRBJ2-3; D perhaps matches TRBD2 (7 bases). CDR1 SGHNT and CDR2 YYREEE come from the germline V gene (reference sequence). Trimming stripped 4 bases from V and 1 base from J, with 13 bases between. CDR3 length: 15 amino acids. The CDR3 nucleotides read TGTGCCAGCAGCCTCGGGGGGCCCCGCACAGATACGCAGTATTTT. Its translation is CASSLGGPRTDTQYF.